The 15 T cell receptor beta chains given below trace back to one sample, sequenced in a study of cytomegalovirus exposure and HLA in healthy donors. PCR used 60 Vbeta primers and 13 Jbeta primers. Assay: immunoSEQ multiplex PCR; the TCRdb copy retains only in-frame clones and omits some. The top ten hold roughly 2.6% of the sample, which has tens of thousands of clones, 78% seen once. Sequencing was done on a sample of PBMCs. The receptors come from a male donor in good health and CMV-seropositive.

CDR3 nucleotides: TGTGCCAGCAGCCAGCGCGGGACAGGGGGCGGAAGGACTGAAGCTTTCTTT. Translated, it gives CASSQRGTGGGRTEAFF. V gene TRBV7-9 combines with J gene TRBJ1-1; the match to TRBD1 covers 12 bases. The junction had 12 bases not matched to a gene; V was cut back by 5 bases and J by 5 bases. The CDR3 length is 17 residues. Looked up from germline, CDR1 is SEHNR and CDR2 is FQNEAQ (reference sequence).

This chain links TRBV6-5 with TRBJ2-1; D remains unclear. CDR3 length equals 13 residues. Trimming stripped 2 bases from V and 5 bases from J, with 7 bases between. Per germline, CDR1 MNHEY and CDR2 SVGAGI. DNA of the CDR3: TGTGCCAGCAGTTACAGCTTCAACAATGAGCAGTTCTTC. This codes for CASSYSFNNEQFF.

This chain uses TRBV15 with TRBJ1-5, with 9 bases that match TRBD1. This CDR3 comprises 15 residues. In germline, CDR1 is LNHNV, CDR2 YYDKDF (reference sequence). V lost 3 bases to trimming and J lost 14 bases; unmatched junction nucleotides: 14. The CDR3 DNA reads TGTGCCACCAGCAGCCCCGGGACAGGGCCCTCTCTTAAGCATTTT. Protein: CATSSPGTGPSLKHF.

The rearrangement uses TRBV5-4 and TRBJ2-2; perhaps TRBD2 as D (6 bases). Germline V lookup: CDR1 SGHNT, CDR2 YYREEE (reference sequence). The V end was cut by 4 bases, the J end by 0 bases, with 16 bases between. The CDR3 is made up of 17 amino acids. CDR3 region: CASSPGPGLSNTGELFF. The CDR3 nucleotides read TGTGCCAGCAGCCCGGGTCCAGGACTATCGAACACCGGGGAGCTGTTTTTT.

The CDR3 nucleotides are TGTGCCACTCCCCCCGGGACAGGGGGCAACACTGAAGCTTTCTTT. Protein product: CATPPGTGGNTEAFF. J is TRBJ1-1 and V is TRBV21-1; the DNA was not compared with TRBD1, the D call given in the table. TRBV21-1 corresponds to a pseudogene. The CDR3 has 15 residues.

The rearrangement links TRBV7-9 to TRBJ2-4; D is possibly TRBD2 (7 bases). The CDR3 sequence is 16 residues long. The V gene's germline CDR1 is SEHNR and CDR2 FQNEAQ (reference sequence). V lost 1 base to trimming and J lost 2 bases, with 12 bases between them. The CDR3 DNA follows: TGTGCCAGCAGCTTAGTAGGCGGGGGCCCCAAAAACATTCAGTACTTC. Translated: CASSLVGGGPKNIQYF.

The chain couples TRBV7-9 to TRBJ2-5; 7 bases line up with TRBD2. The V gene's germline CDR1 is SEHNR and CDR2 FQNEAQ (reference sequence). The CDR3 has 15 amino acids. Trimming removed 5 bases from V and 2 bases from J; junction bases left unmatched: 8. The CDR3 sequence: CASSRTRRRQETQYF. The CDR3 nucleotides read TGTGCCAGCAGCCGGACTAGAAGGCGACAAGAGACCCAGTACTTC.

The chain has TRBV18 and TRBJ1-1; a possible D gene is TRBD1 (5 bases). This CDR3 has 14 residues. Germline CDR1 reads KGHSH; CDR2 reads LQKENI. V gave up 8 bases and J gave up 5 bases, with 18 bases separating them. The CDR3 reads CASRSLGGGTEAFF. The DNA of the CDR3 is TGTGCCAGCCGAAGCCTCGGGGGGGGGACTGAAGCTTTCTTT.

The chain combines TRBV5-4 with TRBJ1-3; TRBD1 matches at 9 bases. The V gene end was trimmed by 4 bases and the J gene end by 3 bases; junction bases not matched to a gene: 8. The germline gives CDR1 SGHNT, CDR2 YYREEE (reference sequence). This CDR3 has 16 residues. For the CDR3, the DNA is TGTGCCAGCAGCCCGCAACAGGGGGCTTATGGAAACACCATATATTTT. Translated, it gives CASSPQQGAYGNTIYF.

This clone came up once. The chain employs TRBV30 and TRBJ1-4; 7 bases fit TRBD1. J gave up 7 bases and V 5 bases, and 7 bases lay outside the gene matches. The V gene's germline CDR1 is GTSNPN and CDR2 SVGIG (reference sequence). This CDR3 region has 13 residues. The CDR3 reads CAWHRGFGEKLFF. CDR3 sequence (DNA): TGTGCCTGGCACAGGGGTTTCGGTGAAAAACTGTTTTTT.

This clone was seen a single time. V gene TRBV28 combines with J gene TRBJ2-1; D might be TRBD2 (6 bases). Deletions cut 2 bases from V and 5 bases from J, with 16 bases between. Germline V CDR1 and CDR2: MDHEN, SYDVKM. CDR3 length: 16 residues. The CDR3, as DNA: TGTGCCAGCAGTTTACTCGGGAGACGCGGTAACAATGAGCAGTTCTTC. Translating it yields CASSLLGRRGNNEQFF.

The DNA of the CDR3 is TGCGCCAGCAGCTTGGCCAACCCGGGGGATTCACCCCTCCACTTT. The encoded protein is CASSLANPGDSPLHF. The chain couples TRBV5-1 to TRBJ1-6; D possibly corresponds to TRBD1 (5 bases). The CDR3 runs to 15 residues. Trimming stripped 0 bases from V and 8 bases from J, with 12 bases between. Germline V CDR1 and CDR2: SGHRS, YFSETQ.

The chain carries TRBV5-1 and TRBJ2-7; D gene ambiguous. Deletions cut 6 bases from V and 2 bases from J, with 12 bases between. This CDR3 is built from 13 residues. Looked up from germline, CDR1 is SGHRS and CDR2 is YFSETQ. CDR3 coding DNA: TGCGCCAGCAAAAAGTCAGAAGCCTACGAGCAGTACTTC. This translates into CASKKSEAYEQYF.

V and J are TRBV18 and TRBJ1-5; 9 bases are a match to TRBD1. Germline-derived CDR1 and CDR2 are KGHSH and LQKENI. This CDR3 comprises 16 residues. V lost 5 bases, J lost 4 bases, and 9 bases stayed unmatched. The CDR3 DNA follows: TGTGCCAGCTCATCCGGGACAGGGATCCCTAATCAGCCCCAGCATTTT. Translating gives CASSSGTGIPNQPQHF.

Remarks on this clone: Compared with germline, one end of the junction differs, possibly owing to a read error. This sequence joins TRBV25-1 and TRBJ2-1; TRBD2 matches 11 bases. Germline loops: CDR1 MGHDK, CDR2 SYGVNS. The CDR3 is 12 amino acids. The CDR3 DNA reads TGTGCCAGCAGTGCGCGACTAGCGGGGACAATCTTC. This sequence encodes CASSARLAGTIF.